This T cell receptor (beta chain) was profiled in a study of shared clonotypes between healthy human individuals. TCRdb keeps only in-frame clones here, not all; method: immunoSEQ multiplex PCR. The table lists roughly 1 million clones, approximately 68% of them singletons. The source is a man younger than 30 in good health. The specimen sequenced was memory CD4+ T cells sorted from blood. Subset indicated: CD45RA-negative fraction.

The CDR3 nucleotides read TGCAGTGTTAGTAATGAAAAACTGTTTTTT. Encoded protein: CSVSNEKLFF. The chain recombines TRBV20-1 with TRBJ1-4; D is unresolved. Trimming removed 7 bases at V and 4 bases at J, with 4 bases between. CDR1 and CDR2 from the germline V gene are DFQATT and SNEGSKA (reference sequence). The CDR3 length is 10 residues.